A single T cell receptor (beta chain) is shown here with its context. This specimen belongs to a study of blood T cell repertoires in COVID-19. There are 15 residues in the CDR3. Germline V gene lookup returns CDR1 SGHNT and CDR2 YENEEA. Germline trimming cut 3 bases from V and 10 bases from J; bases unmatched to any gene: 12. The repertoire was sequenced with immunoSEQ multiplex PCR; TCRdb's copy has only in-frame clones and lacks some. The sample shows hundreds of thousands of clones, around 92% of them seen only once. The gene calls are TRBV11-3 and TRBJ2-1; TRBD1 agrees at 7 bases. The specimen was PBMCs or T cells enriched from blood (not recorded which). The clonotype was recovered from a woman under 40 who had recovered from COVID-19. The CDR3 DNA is TGTGCCAGCAGCTTTACGCTGACAGGGATGAACGAGCAGTTCTTC. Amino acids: CASSFTLTGMNEQFF.